This T cell receptor (beta chain) was obtained from a study of blood T cell repertoires in COVID-19. Method: immunoSEQ multiplex PCR; TCRdb's copy keeps in-frame clones and lacks some. The table includes around 37,000 clones, around 84% detected once. The sequencing sample was made of peripheral blood. The receptor comes from a man aged 55 to 70 with COVID-19, enrolled during active disease.

CDR3 in amino acids: CASRRHSSYEQYF. DNA for the CDR3: TGTGCCAGCAGACGACATTCCTCCTACGAGCAGTACTTC. The rearrangement uses TRBV28 and TRBJ2-7; D is unclear. CDR1 is MDHEN, CDR2 SYDVKM, per germline. V lost 6 bases and J 0 bases, leaving 9 bases between the germline ends. The CDR3 sequence is 13 residues long.